This T cell receptor (beta chain) comes out of a study of cytomegalovirus exposure and HLA in healthy donors. On the study more broadly: Early released data had about 80 million unique TCRs, all coming from HLA-typed donors.

In this sample, this clone turned up a few times. The antigen remains undetermined. Findings and limits, study-wide: As a later analysis revealed, the rate of TCR association differed by HLA locus, with DRB1 most and HLA-C fewest.

The primer mix had 60 Vbeta and 13 Jbeta primers. Clones were sequenced by immunoSEQ multiplex PCR, and TCRdb holds only the in-frame ones, with some missing. This sample has tens of thousands of clones, with 70% to 85% found just once. Source material: PBMCs. The TCR sequence derives from a man between 45 and 60 years old in good health and CMV-seronegative.

CDR3 region: CASSYVIPRGTGELFF. In nucleotides, the CDR3 is TGTGCCAGCAGTTACGTTATTCCCCGGGGCACCGGGGAGCTGTTTTTT. This chain uses TRBV6-5 with TRBJ2-2, with D maybe TRBD2 (5 bases). Trimming took 2 bases from V and 4 from J, leaving 14 bases between them. The CDR3 spans 16 residues. In germline, CDR1 is MNHEY, CDR2 SVGAGI.